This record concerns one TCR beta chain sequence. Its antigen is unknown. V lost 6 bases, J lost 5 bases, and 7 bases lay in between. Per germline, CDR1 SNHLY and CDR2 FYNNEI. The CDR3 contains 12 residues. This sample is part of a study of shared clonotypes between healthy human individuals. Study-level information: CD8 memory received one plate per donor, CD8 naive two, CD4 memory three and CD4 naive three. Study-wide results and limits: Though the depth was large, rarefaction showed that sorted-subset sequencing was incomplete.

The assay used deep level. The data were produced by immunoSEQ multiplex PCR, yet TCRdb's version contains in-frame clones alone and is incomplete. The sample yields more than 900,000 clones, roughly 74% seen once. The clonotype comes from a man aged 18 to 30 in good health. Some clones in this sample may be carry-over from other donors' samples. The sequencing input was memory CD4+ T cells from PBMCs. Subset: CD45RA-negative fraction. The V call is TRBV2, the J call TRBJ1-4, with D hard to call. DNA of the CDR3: TGTGCCAGCAGCGGGCCCAATGAAAAACTGTTTTTT. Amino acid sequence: CASSGPNEKLFF.